Shown below are 27 T cell receptor beta chains from a single sample sequenced in a study of blood T cell repertoires in COVID-19. Clones were sequenced by immunoSEQ multiplex PCR, and TCRdb holds only the in-frame ones, with some missing. Among 250,000 to 400,000 clones, roughly 90% were seen once, and the ten largest hold roughly 2.6%. Material for sequencing was PBMCs or T cells enriched from blood (not recorded which). All receptors come from a man in his 60s who had recovered from COVID-19.

V is TRBV6-6 and J is TRBJ2-7, with a tentative D call TRBD1 (6 bases). There are 15 residues in the CDR3. CDR1 and CDR2 from the germline V gene are MNHNY and SVGAGI (reference sequence). V lost 7 bases, J lost 0 bases, and 16 bases lay in between. CDR3 loop: CASNLGGWSSYEQYF. The CDR3 DNA reads TGTGCCAGCAATTTAGGGGGTTGGAGCTCCTACGAGCAGTACTTC.

The J gene is TRBJ1-1, the V gene TRBV30; 7 bases agree with TRBD1. Germline CDR1 and CDR2: GTSNPN and SVGIG (reference sequence). The CDR3 length is 12 residues. V shed 2 bases and J 6 bases; nucleotides not matched to a gene: 3. This chain's CDR3 is CAWSHRGSEAFF. In DNA form, the CDR3 reads TGTGCCTGGAGTCACAGGGGCTCTGAAGCTTTCTTT. The complete variable domain, with remaining parts taken from reference TRBV30 and TRBJ1-1, reads SQTIHQWPATLVQPVGSPLSLECTVEGTSNPNLYWYRQAAGRGLQLLFYSVGIGQISSEVPQNLSASRPQDRQFILSSKKLLLSDSGFYLCAWSHRGSEAFFGQGTRLTVV.

This chain connects TRBV9 to TRBJ2-2, with 11 positions matching TRBD1. The CDR3 totals 16 residues. Germline assignment: CDR1 SGDLS and CDR2 YYNGEE. V gave up 2 bases and J gave up 3 bases; unmatched junction bases: 3. CDR3 loop: CASSVWDRGDTGELFF. The CDR3, as DNA: TGTGCCAGCAGCGTTTGGGACAGGGGGGACACCGGGGAGCTGTTTTTT.

The chain couples TRBV2 to TRBJ2-1, with D possibly being TRBD2 (7 bases). The CDR3 is 16 amino acids. From germline, CDR1 is SNHLY and CDR2 FYNNEI. V was clipped by 6 bases and J by 8 bases, with 23 bases between them. The CDR3 nucleotides read TGTGCCAGCAGACGAAGGGGGGGATCTAGTGGCGATGAGCAGTTCTTC. Translated, it gives CASRRRGGSSGDEQFF.

The chain couples TRBV6-5 to TRBJ2-2; maybe TRBD1 (5 bases). CDR1 and CDR2 (germline): MNHEY, SVGAGI. Trimming took 6 bases from V and 7 from J, leaving 15 bases between them. This CDR3 is built from 14 residues. The CDR3 loop is CASRGTGRVGELFF. CDR3 DNA: TGTGCCAGCAGGGGTACAGGACGCGTCGGGGAGCTGTTTTTT.

The CDR3 DNA reads TGTGCCAGCAGCTTACGAGGGCCAACTAATGAAAAACTGTTTTTT. Translated: CASSLRGPTNEKLFF. The chain combines TRBV7-8 with TRBJ1-4; the D is unclear. V lost 2 bases to trimming and J lost 0 bases, with 7 bases between them. Germline values: CDR1 SGHVS, CDR2 FQNEAQ. The CDR3 loop spans 15 amino acids. The full variable domain, with the rest looked up from reference TRBV7-8 and TRBJ1-4, is GAGVSQSPRYKVAKRGQDVALRCDPISGHVSLFWYQQALGQGPEFLTYFQNEAQLDKSGLPSDRFFAERPEGSVSTLKIQRTQQEDSAVYLCASSLRGPTNEKLFFGSGTQLSVL.

The chain combines TRBV7-9 with TRBJ1-5; 9 bases line up with TRBD1. Germline assignment: CDR1 SEHNR and CDR2 FQNEAQ (reference sequence). The CDR3 is made up of 15 amino acids. With V trimmed by 1 base and J by 4 bases, 2 bases remained unmatched. The CDR3 DNA reads TGTGCCAGCAGCTTAGGGACAGGGGTAAATCAGCCCCAGCATTTT. Translation: CASSLGTGVNQPQHF.

This clone was seen a few times. This chain links TRBV30 with TRBJ1-5; 10 positions match TRBD1. With V trimmed by 2 bases and J by 3 bases, 4 bases remained unmatched. CDR3 size: 15 residues. Germline loops: CDR1 GTSNPN, CDR2 SVGIG (reference sequence). The CDR3 region is CAWSKGQGNNQPQHF. DNA of the CDR3: TGTGCCTGGAGTAAGGGACAGGGGAACAATCAGCCCCAGCATTTT.

V gene TRBV5-1 combines with J gene TRBJ1-1; 7 bases line up with TRBD1. CDR1 SGHRS and CDR2 YFSETQ come from the germline V gene. Unmatched junction bases numbered 8, after V lost 4 bases and J lost 2 bases. CDR3 size: 15 residues. The CDR3 DNA follows: TGCGCCAGCAGCGTCCACGGGACAGACAACACTGAAGCTTTCTTT. Protein sequence: CASSVHGTDNTEAFF. The variable domain in full, with the rest retrieved from reference TRBV5-1 and TRBJ1-1, is KAGVTQTPRYLIKTRGQQVTLSCSPISGHRSVSWYQQTPGQGLQFLFEYFSETQRNKGNFPGRFSGRQFSNSRSEMNVSTLELGDSALYLCASSVHGTDNTEAFFGQGTRLTVV.

The chain employs TRBV7-8 and TRBJ2-2; perhaps TRBD2 as D (6 bases). The V end was cut by 1 base, the J end by 2 bases, with 11 bases between. Germline assignment: CDR1 SGHVS and CDR2 FQNEAQ. CDR3 length equals 16 residues. CDR3 protein: CASSLDRGKNTGELFF. The CDR3 DNA follows: TGTGCCAGCAGCTTAGATCGCGGGAAAAACACCGGGGAGCTGTTTTTT. The full variable domain, in which reference TRBV7-8 and TRBJ2-2 provide the parts outside the CDR3, is GAGVSQSPRYKVAKRGQDVALRCDPISGHVSLFWYQQALGQGPEFLTYFQNEAQLDKSGLPSDRFFAERPEGSVSTLKIQRTQQEDSAVYLCASSLDRGKNTGELFFGEGSRLTVL.

The CDR3 is CASSPTQGIWGETQYF. As DNA, the CDR3 is TGTGCCAGCTCACCAACCCAGGGGATCTGGGGGGAGACCCAGTACTTC. V gene TRBV18 combines with J gene TRBJ2-5, with a weak D call TRBD1 (6 bases). The CDR3 has 16 residues. Germline V CDR1 and CDR2: KGHSH, LQKENI. Trimming removed 2 bases from V and 5 bases from J, with 18 bases in between.

This chain connects TRBV30 to TRBJ2-5, with a weak D call TRBD2 (5 bases). This CDR3 spans 13 amino acids. V lost 2 bases and J 0 bases, leaving 7 bases between the germline ends. Germline V lookup: CDR1 GTSNPN, CDR2 SVGIG (reference sequence). The CDR3 region is CAWSRGHQETQYF. The CDR3 DNA reads TGTGCCTGGAGTCGAGGGCACCAAGAGACCCAGTACTTC.

The chain couples TRBV6-5 to TRBJ2-2; D is uncertain. CDR3 length: 12 residues. Trimming stripped 5 bases from V and 3 bases from J, with 4 bases between. Germline assignment: CDR1 MNHEY and CDR2 SVGAGI. The CDR3 here is CASSTDTGELFF. The CDR3 DNA sequence: TGTGCCAGCAGTACTGACACCGGGGAGCTGTTTTTT.

The chain employs TRBV4-2 and TRBJ1-1; D may be TRBD1 (6 bases). This CDR3 comprises 16 residues. CDR1 and CDR2 from the germline V gene are LGHNA and YNFKEQ. V lost 2 bases to trimming and J lost 1 base, with 14 bases between them. The CDR3 protein is CASSQSGGLRNTEAFF. DNA for the CDR3: TGTGCCAGCAGCCAAAGCGGGGGGCTTAGGAACACTGAAGCTTTCTTT.

This clone was found a few times. The chain has TRBV4-2 and TRBJ2-7; TRBD1 might be the D (6 bases). V lost 1 base and J lost 4, with 17 bases in between. The V gene's germline CDR1 is LGHNA and CDR2 YNFKEQ. This CDR3 has 16 residues. The CDR3 loop is CASSQVNRGGPYEQYF. The CDR3 DNA sequence: TGTGCCAGCAGCCAAGTCAATCGAGGGGGACCGTACGAGCAGTACTTC.

The V gene is TRBV5-6, the J gene TRBJ2-2, with TRBD2 identical over 9 bases. CDR1 is SGHDT, CDR2 YYEEEE, per germline. The CDR3 runs to 18 residues. Unmatched junction bases numbered 17, after V lost 4 bases and J lost 7 bases. CDR3 coding DNA: TGTGCCAGCAGCGGGGGGCGGGAGGGCCGCTGGATAAACGGGGAGCTGTTTTTT. Translated: CASSGGREGRWINGELFF.

The chain combines TRBV18 with TRBJ2-1; D not certain. CDR1 is KGHSH and CDR2 is LQKENI in the germline V gene. The CDR3 is 14 amino acids. The germline V and J ends were trimmed by 2 bases and 8 bases, with 13 bases remaining between them. The CDR3 coding sequence is TGTGCCAGCTCACCATTGGGCTTCATCGATGAGCAGTTCTTC. Translating gives CASSPLGFIDEQFF. The variable domain in full, completed from reference TRBV18 and TRBJ2-1, reads NAGVMQNPRHLVRRRGQEARLRCSPMKGHSHVYWYRQLPEEGLKFMVYLQKENIIDESGMPKERFSAEFPKEGPSILRIQQVVRGDSAAYFCASSPLGFIDEQFFGPGTRLTVL.

The chain combines TRBV6-5 with TRBJ1-2; no firm D call. Germline CDR1 and CDR2: MNHEY and SVGAGI. Trimming stripped 2 bases from V and 12 bases from J, with 13 bases between. The CDR3 contains 12 residues. CDR3 in amino acids: CASSYPGGSDTF. In DNA, the CDR3 is TGTGCCAGCAGTTACCCGGGAGGTAGCGACACCTTC.

This clone was recorded once. This chain connects TRBV27 to TRBJ1-4, with a tentative D call TRBD1 (5 bases). Per germline, CDR1 MNHEY and CDR2 SMNVEV (reference sequence). CDR3 length: 14 residues. Trimming stripped 6 bases from V and 7 bases from J, with 15 bases between. The CDR3 loop reads CASSGRWGGEKLFF. DNA for the CDR3: TGTGCCAGCAGCGGCCGATGGGGGGGTGAAAAACTGTTTTTT.

The chain couples TRBV4-2 to TRBJ1-4, with D possibly TRBD1 on 5 matching bases. The V gene lost 3 bases and the J gene lost 8 bases, with 16 bases spanning the gap. Germline V gene sequence: CDR1 LGHNA, CDR2 YNFKEQ. CDR3 length equals 15 residues. The CDR3 bases are TGTGCCAGCAGCCACCGGGGGGGGGAGGTGGAAAAACTGTTTTTT. Translation gives CASSHRGGEVEKLFF.

The rearrangement uses TRBV18 and TRBJ1-4; D ambiguous. The CDR3 is made up of 13 amino acids. Trimming cost V 2 bases and J 7 bases, with 8 bases left between them. CDR1 is KGHSH, CDR2 LQKENI, per germline. The CDR3 DNA is TGTGCCAGCTCACCAGGGCGGGGTGAAAAACTGTTTTTT. Its translation is CASSPGRGEKLFF.

The chain uses TRBV7-2 and TRBJ2-7, with 7 positions matching TRBD2. Germline lookup yields CDR1 SGHTA and CDR2 FQGNSA. V shed 1 base and J 3 bases; nucleotides not matched to a gene: 6. CDR3 length equals 15 residues. The CDR3: CASSLGGGKGYEQYF. The CDR3 DNA sequence: TGTGCCAGCAGCTTAGGGGGGGGGAAGGGCTACGAGCAGTACTTC.

V usage is TRBV28 and J usage is TRBJ2-2; D unclear. The CDR3 spans 15 residues. Germline V gives CDR1 MDHEN, CDR2 SYDVKM. Trimming stripped 5 bases from V and 4 bases from J, with 14 bases between. The CDR3 nucleotides read TGTGCCAGCAGTGCCCCGTTGGCAGGCACCGGGGAGCTGTTTTTT. Protein sequence: CASSAPLAGTGELFF. The entire variable domain, with the rest obtained from reference TRBV28 and TRBJ2-2, is as follows: DVKVTQSSRYLVKRTGEKVFLECVQDMDHENMFWYRQDPGLGLRLIYFSYDVKMKEKGDIPEGYSVSREKKERFSLILESASTNQTSMYLCASSAPLAGTGELFFGEGSRLTVL.

V is TRBV5-6 and J is TRBJ2-3; 9 nucleotides agree with TRBD1. The CDR3 length is 16 residues. Germline-derived CDR1 and CDR2 are SGHDT and YYEEEE. The V segment lost 1 base and the J segment 4 bases; nucleotides outside the gene matches: 7. CDR3 in amino acids: CASSLFGTGTPDTQYF. Written as DNA, the CDR3 is TGTGCCAGCAGCTTGTTTGGGACAGGGACACCAGATACGCAGTATTTT.

The chain employs TRBV5-4 and TRBJ2-1, with TRBD1 as a possible D gene (6 bases). From germline, CDR1 is SGHNT and CDR2 YYREEE (reference sequence). V was shortened by 3 bases and J by 2 bases, with 9 bases between the two germline ends. The CDR3 loop spans 14 amino acids. CDR3: CASSYGTTYNEQFF. In DNA, the CDR3 is TGTGCCAGCAGCTACGGGACAACCTACAATGAGCAGTTCTTC.

As to this clone: The sample has other DNA sequences that encode this CDR3 too. The genes are TRBV6-5 and TRBJ2-5; D is ambiguous. The V gene's germline CDR1 is MNHEY and CDR2 SVGAGI. Between the trimmed V and J ends, which lost 0 bases and 7 bases, there was a span of 6 bases. This CDR3 is 12 amino acids long. CDR3 sequence: CASSYSTGTQYF. The CDR3 bases are TGTGCCAGCAGTTACTCGACGGGGACCCAGTACTTC.

The chain links TRBV5-1 to TRBJ1-2, with D unresolved. The V and J ends lost 0 bases and 3 bases respectively, with 9 bases between them. Germline values: CDR1 SGHRS, CDR2 YFSETQ. The CDR3 length is 14 residues. In DNA, the CDR3 is TGCGCCAGCAGCTTGGGCATAGCCGACTATGGCTACACCTTC. The encoded protein is CASSLGIADYGYTF.